This T cell receptor beta chain was identified in a study of blood T cell repertoires in COVID-19. Looking at the study overall: Sample material is recorded as cDNA or gDNA derived from T cells, B-cell-depleted T cells, or PBMCs.

The CDR3 spans 15 residues. V trimming: 4 bases; J trimming: 2 bases; junction bases outside the gene matches: 5. The germline V gene has CDR1 KGHDR and CDR2 SFDVKD. Some clones are missing from TCRdb's copy, which holds only in-frame ones; the method was immunoSEQ multiplex PCR. The table lists about 480,000 clones, 88% of them singletons. Recovered status applied to Cohort 3 donors who had two consecutive negative PCRs. It also applied to those with clearance or with symptom resolution. The sample holds one count of this clone. The source of this sequence is a woman between 40 and 50 years old who had recovered from COVID-19. The V call is TRBV24-1, the J call TRBJ2-7; 9 bases match TRBD1. The sample was PBMCs or T cells enriched from blood (not recorded which). The CDR3 here is CATSEGTGQTYEQYF. DNA for the CDR3: TGTGCCACCAGTGAAGGGACAGGGCAGACCTACGAGCAGTACTTC.